Each of the 9 T cell receptor beta chains below was sequenced from the same sample in a study of regulatory T cells in long-lasting Graves disease. Through Arm-PCR of CDR3 regions and iRepertoire HTBI primers, TCR beta libraries were built. Using its own MiXCR run on the multiplex PCR reads, TCRdb lists one record per CDR3 protein. This sample yields about 470,000 distinct CDR3 sequences, of which roughly a fifth are seen a single time; about 7% belongs to the top ten. Sample time point: persistent/refractory GD, antithyroid drugs over 5 years with positive TRAb. Generation of the TCR library employed RNA extracted from PBMCs. Sequences were derived from peripheral blood mononuclear cells (PBMCs), sampled when the disease was refractory, from a patient treated with antithyroid drugs. The source is a female donor with Graves disease.

J is TRBJ2-3 and V is TRBV5-1; TRBD2 agrees at 11 bases. Germline lookup yields CDR1 SGHRS and CDR2 YFSETQ. This CDR3 has 15 residues. The junction had 2 bases not matched to a gene; V was cut back by 0 bases and J by 5 bases. Here the CDR3 DNA reads TGCGCCAGCAGCTTGGTCCTAGCGGGGGGAGATACGCAGTATTTT. This codes for CASSLVLAGGDTQYF.

As regards this clonotype: This clone may be a read error of a much larger clone one base away. J is TRBJ2-7 and V is TRBV3-1, with D uncertain. The CDR3 totals 14 residues. CDR1 is LGHDT, CDR2 YNNKEL, per germline (reference sequence). The CDR3 loop is CAGSQDRQTYEQYF. The DNA for the CDR3 is TGTGCCGGCAGCCAAGATCGGCAGACCTACGAGCAGTACTTC.

Points on this clonotype: A much larger clonotype is one base distant, so this may be a read error. This chain connects TRBV29-1 to TRBJ2-5; D gene uncertain. This CDR3 spans 12 amino acids. Trimming left V 5 bases short and J 8 bases short, with 15 bases between. CDR1 and CDR2 from the germline V gene are SQVTM and ANQGSEA. The CDR3 DNA reads as TGCAGCGTTCTGAGGTTAGAGGAAACCCAGTACTTC. Protein: CSVLRLEETQYF.

This clonotype appeared many times. This chain connects TRBV7-2 to TRBJ2-7, with D tentatively TRBD1 (7 bases). The germline V gene encodes CDR1 SGHTA and CDR2 FQGNSA. CDR3 size: 13 residues. V was trimmed by 3 bases and J by 3 bases, leaving 9 bases between them. DNA of the CDR3: TGTGCCAGCAGCTTCCAGGGGGGCTACGAGCAGTACTTC. This gives the protein CASSFQGGYEQYF.

This chain connects TRBV29-1 to TRBJ1-1; a weak D match, TRBD1 (5 bases). Germline CDR1 is SQVTM and CDR2 is ANQGSEA. Trimming left V 6 bases short and J 6 bases short, with 17 bases between. This CDR3 region has 13 residues. The DNA for the CDR3 is TGCAGCGTGGCTGCGGGGGTAGTGGCTGAAGCTTTCTTT. This translates into CSVAAGVVAEAFF.

This clonotype appeared a few times. The chain links TRBV10-3 to TRBJ2-7; weak D call: TRBD1 (6 bases). The V end was cut by 6 bases, the J end by 3 bases, with 12 bases between. Germline V gene sequence: CDR1 ENHRY, CDR2 SYGVKD. CDR3 length: 13 amino acids. CDR3 sequence (DNA): TGTGCCATCAGATTCGACAGGTTCTACGAGCAGTACTTC. Its translation: CAIRFDRFYEQYF.

This clonotype was counted a few times. The J gene is TRBJ1-1, the V gene TRBV5-1; a weak D match, TRBD1 (5 bases). The germline V gene has CDR1 SGHRS and CDR2 YFSETQ. This CDR3 region has 15 residues. V was pared by 4 bases and J by 4 bases, with 17 bases between. CDR3 protein: CASSLSQGRGTEAFF. The CDR3, as DNA: TGCGCCAGCAGCCTGAGCCAGGGCCGGGGCACTGAAGCTTTCTTT.

This clonotype was recorded many times. The CDR3 reads CASSNHGDEQYF. CDR3 sequence (DNA): TGTGCCAGCAGCAATCATGGTGACGAGCAGTACTTC. The chain couples TRBV7-9 to TRBJ2-7; D is unresolved. V dropped 5 bases and J dropped 5 bases, with 10 bases sitting between them. The germline V gene encodes CDR1 SEHNR and CDR2 FQNEAQ (reference sequence). CDR3 size: 12 residues.

This clonotype has at least ten counts. The CDR3 coding sequence is TGTGCCAGCAGATGGACAGGGGGTTCCTACGAGCAGTACTTC. Its protein product is CASRWTGGSYEQYF. The J gene is TRBJ2-7, the V gene TRBV28; 10 nucleotides align to TRBD1. Trimming removed 6 bases from V and 1 base from J; junction bases left unmatched: 3. The CDR3 is made up of 14 amino acids. CDR1 and CDR2 (germline): MDHEN, SYDVKM. Variable domain in full (rest from reference TRBV28 and TRBJ2-7): DVKVTQSSRYLVKRTGEKVFLECVQDMDHENMFWYRQDPGLGLRLIYFSYDVKMKEKGDIPEGYSVSREKKERFSLILESASTNQTSMYLCASRWTGGSYEQYFGPGTRLTVT.